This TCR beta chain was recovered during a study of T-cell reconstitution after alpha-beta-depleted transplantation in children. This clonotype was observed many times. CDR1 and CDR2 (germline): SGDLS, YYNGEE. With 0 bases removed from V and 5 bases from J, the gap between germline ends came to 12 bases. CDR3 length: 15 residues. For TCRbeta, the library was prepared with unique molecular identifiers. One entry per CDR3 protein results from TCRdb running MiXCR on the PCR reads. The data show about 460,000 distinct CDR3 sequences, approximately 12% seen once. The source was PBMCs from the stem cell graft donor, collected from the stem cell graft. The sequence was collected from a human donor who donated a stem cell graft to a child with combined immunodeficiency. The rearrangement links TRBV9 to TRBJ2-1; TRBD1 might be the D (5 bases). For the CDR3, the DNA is TGTGCCAGCAGCGTAGTAGGGGCCCAGCACAATGAGCAGTTCTTC. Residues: CASSVVGAQHNEQFF.